Listed here are 10 T cell receptor beta chains from one sample, sequenced in a study of shared clonotypes between healthy human individuals. This table comes from immunoSEQ multiplex PCR, and its TCRdb copy is limited to in-frame clones, with some not included. The sample carries under 2.5 million clones, 92% recorded once. Sequenced sample: naive CD4+ T cells from PBMCs. The subset is: CD45RA+ positively selected. These receptors all stem from a man aged 18 to 30 in good health. Some clones in this sample may be carry-over from other donors' samples.

The chain uses TRBV19 and TRBJ2-3, with 12 bases identical to TRBD2. Germline CDR1 LNHDA, CDR2 SQIVND (reference sequence). V dropped 6 bases and J dropped 1; count of bases not matched to a gene: 8. The CDR3 is made up of 17 amino acids. The CDR3 coding sequence is TGTGCCAGTAGACCCTCTAGCGGGAGGGCCGGCACAGATACGCAGTATTTT. It codes for CASRPSSGRAGTDTQYF.

The V and J genes are TRBV11-2 and TRBJ2-7, with D uncertain. The V gene's germline CDR1 is SGHAT and CDR2 FQNNGV. With 1 base removed from V and 0 bases from J, the gap between germline ends came to 10 bases. CDR3 size: 15 residues. The CDR3 loop is CASSLAGIGSYEQYF. The CDR3 DNA follows: TGTGCCAGCAGCTTAGCTGGGATCGGCTCCTACGAGCAGTACTTC.

This clone was seen a single time. The chain carries TRBV10-2 and TRBJ1-4; D perhaps matches TRBD1 (6 bases). CDR3 length: 13 residues. CDR1 is WSHSY, CDR2 SAAADI, per germline. V was cut by 6 bases and J by 10 bases, with 15 bases left in between. The CDR3 DNA reads TGCGCCAGCAGGCCGGGACACCAAGGAAAACTGTTTTTT. Translated: CASRPGHQGKLFF.

The rearrangement links TRBV28 to TRBJ2-5; 10 nucleotides match TRBD2. Germline V gives CDR1 MDHEN, CDR2 SYDVKM. The V segment lost 5 bases and the J segment 4 bases; nucleotides outside the gene matches: 4. This CDR3 is 14 amino acids long. The CDR3 DNA sequence: TGTGCCAGCAGTCGTAGCGGGAGGAGAGAGACCCAGTACTTC. Translated: CASSRSGRRETQYF.

The V and J genes are TRBV6-1 and TRBJ2-7; D is uncertain. Germline-derived CDR1 and CDR2 are MNHNS and SASEGT. V was shortened by 6 bases and J by 2 bases, with 11 bases between the two germline ends. The CDR3 sequence is 13 residues long. The CDR3 loop is CASRNPATYEQYF. DNA for the CDR3: TGTGCCAGCAGGAACCCCGCGACCTACGAGCAGTACTTC.

The rearrangement uses TRBV30 and TRBJ1-2; D is unresolved. V gave up 0 bases and J gave up 0 bases, with 20 bases separating them. The CDR3 totals 18 residues. Germline loops: CDR1 GTSNPN, CDR2 SVGIG (reference sequence). The CDR3 spells CAWSVQRSVPSPNYGYTF. In DNA form, the CDR3 reads TGTGCCTGGAGTGTACAGAGGTCAGTCCCATCCCCTAACTATGGCTACACCTTC.

As concerns this clone: Different DNA sequences within this sample yield the same CDR3. This chain uses TRBV5-4 with TRBJ2-1; D uncertain. The CDR3 spans 13 residues. Trimming stripped 3 bases from V and 2 bases from J, with 6 bases between. Looked up from germline, CDR1 is SGHNT and CDR2 is YYREEE (reference sequence). The CDR3 region is CASSYTAYNEQFF. CDR3 nucleotide sequence: TGTGCCAGCAGCTATACCGCCTACAATGAGCAGTTCTTC.

Points on this clone: Other DNA sequences in this specimen translate into the identical CDR3. The V and J genes are TRBV7-9 and TRBJ1-4; D perhaps matches TRBD1 (5 bases). The germline V gene encodes CDR1 SEHNR and CDR2 FQNEAQ (reference sequence). The CDR3 covers 14 residues. V lost 5 bases to trimming and J lost 10 bases, with 17 bases between them. Written as DNA, the CDR3 is TGTGCCAGCAGCCGGGACTGGAGATCTGGAAAACTGTTTTTT. Amino acids: CASSRDWRSGKLFF.

This clone was counted a single time. V usage is TRBV27 and J usage is TRBJ1-5; a weak D match, TRBD1 (5 bases). Germline V gene lookup returns CDR1 MNHEY and CDR2 SMNVEV (reference sequence). The CDR3 spans 15 residues. V gave up 3 bases and J gave up 0 bases, with 9 bases separating them. CDR3 nucleotide sequence: TGTGCCAGCAGTTTCTCAGGGACTAGCAATCAGCCCCAGCATTTT. It specifies CASSFSGTSNQPQHF.

This clone was detected once. The CDR3 DNA reads as TGTGCCAGCCTGACCTCCGGGACAGGGCCTGACGAGCAGTACTTC. It translates to CASLTSGTGPDEQYF. The genes are TRBV28 and TRBJ2-7; 9 bases are shared with TRBD1. With V trimmed by 8 bases and J by 5 bases, 13 bases remained unmatched. Per the germline V gene, CDR1 is MDHEN and CDR2 is SYDVKM. The CDR3 covers 15 residues.